This T cell receptor beta chain derives from a study of T-cell memory formation after mild COVID-19. Across the study: TCR clusters mostly belonged to single donors. Study-level findings and limits: Clones that contracted from day 15 to 85 were balanced CD4/CD8, while later expanders leaned CD4+.

TCRdb reprocessed the 5' RACE reads via MiXCR and lists one record per CDR3 protein. The sample lists 400,000 or so distinct CDR3 sequences, 20% occurring once. CDR1 and CDR2 (germline): SGHTA, FQGTGA. V was shortened by 5 bases and J by 2 bases, with 15 bases between the two germline ends. CDR3 length: 16 residues. As regards this clonotype: Its matching antigen is unknown.

This clonotype originated in an adult woman who had mild COVID-19 (a few samples of this study predate the infection). Cell type and time point are not known. The sample comprised PBMCs or a T cell subset sorted from them (not recorded which). This sequence joins TRBV7-3 and TRBJ1-4; D is ambiguous. The CDR3 DNA follows: TGTGCCAGCAGCCTAGGACCACCTGGCACTAATGAAAAACTGTTTTTT. Protein sequence: CASSLGPPGTNEKLFF.